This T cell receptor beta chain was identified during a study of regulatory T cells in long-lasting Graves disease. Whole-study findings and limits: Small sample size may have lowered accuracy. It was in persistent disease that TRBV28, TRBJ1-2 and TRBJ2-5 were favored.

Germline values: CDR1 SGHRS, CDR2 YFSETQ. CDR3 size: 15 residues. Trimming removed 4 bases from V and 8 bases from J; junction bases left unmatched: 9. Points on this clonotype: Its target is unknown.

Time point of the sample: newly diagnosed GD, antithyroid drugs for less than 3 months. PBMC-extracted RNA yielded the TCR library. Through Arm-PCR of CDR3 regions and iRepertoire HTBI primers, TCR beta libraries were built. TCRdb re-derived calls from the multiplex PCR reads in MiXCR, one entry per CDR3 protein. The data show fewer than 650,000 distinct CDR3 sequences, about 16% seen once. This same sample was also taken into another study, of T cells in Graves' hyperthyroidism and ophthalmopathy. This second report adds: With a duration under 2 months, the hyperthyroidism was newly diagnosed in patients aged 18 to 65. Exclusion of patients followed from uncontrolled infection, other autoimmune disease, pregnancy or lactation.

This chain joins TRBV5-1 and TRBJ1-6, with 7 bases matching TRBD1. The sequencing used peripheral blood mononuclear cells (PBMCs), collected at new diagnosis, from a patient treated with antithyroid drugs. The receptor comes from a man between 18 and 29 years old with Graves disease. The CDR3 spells CASSPTGVGDSPLHF. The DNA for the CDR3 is TGCGCCAGCAGCCCAACAGGGGTCGGGGATTCACCCCTCCACTTT.